One sample yielded the 18 T cell receptor beta chains listed below, sequenced in a study of shared clonotypes between healthy human individuals. Only in-frame clones appear in the TCRdb table, and some are missing; sequencing was by immunoSEQ multiplex PCR. This sample has approximately 1.1 million clones; around 82% occur once, and the top ten carry 0.5% to 0.6%. The sequenced material came from memory CD4+ T cells from PBMCs. Noted subset: CD45RA-negative fraction. The receptors were sampled from a man between 18 and 35 years old in good health. Some clones in this sample may be carry-over from other donors' samples.

This chain links TRBV28 with TRBJ2-2; 11 nucleotides match TRBD2. The CDR3 runs 15 residues. Germline V gene sequence: CDR1 MDHEN, CDR2 SYDVKM. V trimming: 6 bases; J trimming: 7 bases; junction bases outside the gene matches: 7. CDR3 sequence (DNA): TGTGCCAGCAGCGTCCAGACTAGCGGGATCGGGGAGCTGTTTTTT. It specifies CASSVQTSGIGELFF.

J is TRBJ1-1 and V is TRBV11-2, with D unclear. The germline V and J ends were trimmed by 5 bases and 8 bases, with 9 bases remaining between them. CDR1 SGHAT and CDR2 FQNNGV come from the germline V gene. The CDR3 contains 11 residues. The CDR3 bases are TGTGCCAGCAGCCTACAGCGAGAAGCTTTCTTT. It codes for CASSLQREAFF.

The genes are TRBV18 and TRBJ1-2; 9 bases fit TRBD1. The ends lost 3 bases at V and 6 bases at J; junction bases unmatched: 14. The CDR3 totals 17 residues. Germline V gene lookup returns CDR1 KGHSH and CDR2 LQKENI. CDR3 in amino acids: CASSPGGRTGGADGYTF. The CDR3 DNA reads TGTGCCAGCTCACCCGGCGGCCGAACAGGGGGCGCGGATGGCTACACCTTC.

The V call is TRBV5-1, the J call TRBJ2-7; no clear D gene. The CDR3 consists of 15 residues. Trimming stripped 2 bases from V and 0 bases from J, with 12 bases between. Germline CDR1 and CDR2: SGHRS and YFSETQ. In DNA, the CDR3 is TGCGCCAGCAGCTTAAACCCCGGCCTCTCCTACGAGCAGTACTTC. Translated: CASSLNPGLSYEQYF.

This sequence joins TRBV28 and TRBJ1-2, with 9 bases aligning to TRBD1. CDR1 and CDR2 from the germline V gene are MDHEN and SYDVKM. V trimming: 5 bases; J trimming: 4 bases; junction bases outside the gene matches: 8. The CDR3 contains 15 residues. DNA for the CDR3: TGTGCCAGCAGTCCCCCGGGACAGGGTTTCTATGGCTACACCTTC. Amino acid sequence: CASSPPGQGFYGYTF.

The rearrangement links TRBV5-4 to TRBJ1-1, with D unclear. Per the germline V gene, CDR1 is SGHNT and CDR2 is YYREEE (reference sequence). The CDR3 is 13 amino acids. V shed 1 base and J shed 0 bases, with 4 bases lying between them. CDR3 DNA sequence: TGTGCCAGCAGCTTGTGGTTGAACACTGAAGCTTTCTTT. Protein sequence: CASSLWLNTEAFF.

V is TRBV5-1 and J is TRBJ2-3; TRBD1 aligns across 8 bases. The CDR3 has 15 amino acids. In germline, CDR1 is SGHRS, CDR2 YFSETQ. With 0 bases clipped from V and 4 bases from J, the junction kept 4 bases outside the gene matches. Written as DNA, the CDR3 is TGCGCCAGCAGCTTGGGACAGGGGAGTGCAGATACGCAGTATTTT. This codes for CASSLGQGSADTQYF. The full variable domain, in which reference TRBV5-1 and TRBJ2-3 provide the parts outside the CDR3, is KAGVTQTPRYLIKTRGQQVTLSCSPISGHRSVSWYQQTPGQGLQFLFEYFSETQRNKGNFPGRFSGRQFSNSRSEMNVSTLELGDSALYLCASSLGQGSADTQYFGPGTRLTVL.

The genes are TRBV7-2 and TRBJ2-1; no firm D call. The CDR3 is 14 residues long. Per germline, CDR1 SGHTA and CDR2 FQGNSA. The V and J ends lost 5 bases and 9 bases respectively, with 17 bases between them. DNA for the CDR3: TGTGCCAGCAGCCTATTAGGTCCTTCCAGTGAGCAGTTCTTC. This codes for CASSLLGPSSEQFF.

The chain combines TRBV15 with TRBJ2-7; no clear D. The CDR3 is 15 amino acids. Germline CDR1 is LNHNV and CDR2 is YYDKDF (reference sequence). The V end lost 0 bases, the J end lost 0 bases, and 9 bases lay between the germline ends. CDR3 DNA: TGTGCCACCAGCAGAGATAATTCGGTCTCCTACGAGCAGTACTTC. Protein sequence: CATSRDNSVSYEQYF. Complete variable domain (other parts from reference TRBV15 and TRBJ2-7): DAMVIQNPRYQVTQFGKPVTLSCSQTLNHNVMYWYQQKSSQAPKLLFHYYDKDFNNEADTPDNFQSRRPNTSFCFLDIRSPGLGDTAMYLCATSRDNSVSYEQYFGPGTRLTVT.

This clone was detected a few times. V usage is TRBV19 and J usage is TRBJ2-3; 16 bases line up with TRBD2. The CDR3 totals 18 residues. The germline V gene encodes CDR1 LNHDA and CDR2 SQIVND (reference sequence). V shed 9 bases and J 2 bases; nucleotides not matched to a gene: 11. CDR3 DNA: TGTGCCAGAGGGGGGACTAGCGGGAGGGCCAATCCCACAGATACGCAGTATTTT. Translating it yields CARGGTSGRANPTDTQYF.

The chain employs TRBV5-8 and TRBJ2-1; 9 bases match TRBD1. The CDR3 contains 15 residues. The V and J ends lost 3 bases and 8 bases, in that order; junction bases with no gene match: 9. CDR1 and CDR2 (germline): SGHTS, YDEGEE. CDR3 DNA: TGTGCCAGCAGCTGGACCGGGACAGGGTTTCATGAGCAGTTCTTC. Translation: CASSWTGTGFHEQFF.

This chain links TRBV29-1 with TRBJ1-1; TRBD1 is a possible D gene (6 bases). Trimming removed 5 bases at V and 2 bases at J, with 15 bases between. The CDR3 loop spans 14 amino acids. Germline CDR1 SQVTM, CDR2 ANQGSEA. The CDR3 DNA follows: TGCAGCGTTTATCAGACAGGAACCAACACTGAAGCTTTCTTT. It yields the protein CSVYQTGTNTEAFF. The whole variable domain, filled in from reference TRBV29-1 and TRBJ1-1, reads SAVISQKPSRDICQRGTSLTIQCQVDSQVTMMFWYRQQPGQSLTLIATANQGSEATYESGFVIDKFPISRPNLTFSTLTVSNMSPEDSSIYLCSVYQTGTNTEAFFGQGTRLTVV.

The rearrangement joins TRBV30 to TRBJ1-2, with D unresolved. Trimming removed 2 bases at V and 0 bases at J, with 7 bases between. This CDR3 spans 13 amino acids. CDR1 is GTSNPN and CDR2 is SVGIG in the germline V gene (reference sequence). CDR3 amino acids: CAWSPGTNYGYTF. The DNA of the CDR3 is TGTGCCTGGAGTCCCGGGACTAACTATGGCTACACCTTC.

This chain links TRBV4-2 with TRBJ2-7; D possibly uses TRBD1 or TRBD2 (5 bases each). V lost 1 base, J lost 6 bases, and 19 bases lay in between. Looked up from germline, CDR1 is LGHNA and CDR2 is YNFKEQ. The CDR3 has 16 amino acids. The CDR3 spells CASSQASSRGVGEQYF. The CDR3 nucleotides are TGTGCCAGCAGCCAAGCTTCCTCGAGAGGGGTCGGCGAGCAGTACTTC.

The chain has TRBV7-3 and TRBJ2-3; TRBD2 matches at 12 bases. CDR1 and CDR2 (germline): SGHTA, FQGTGA. This CDR3 has 18 residues. Unmatched junction bases numbered 7, after V lost 1 base and J lost 2 bases. The CDR3 sequence: CASSLRVLAGGNTDTQYF. The CDR3 DNA reads as TGTGCCAGCAGCTTAAGGGTACTAGCGGGGGGAAACACAGATACGCAGTATTTT. Full variable domain (outside the CDR3, taken from reference TRBV7-3 and TRBJ2-3): GAGVSQTPSNKVTEKGKYVELRCDPISGHTALYWYRQSLGQGPEFLIYFQGTGAADDSGLPNDRFFAVRPEGSVSTLKIQRTERGDSAVYLCASSLRVLAGGNTDTQYFGPGTRLTVL.

V gene TRBV5-4 combines with J gene TRBJ1-1; the D is unclear. CDR1 SGHNT and CDR2 YYREEE come from the germline V gene (reference sequence). This CDR3 spans 13 amino acids. V shed 4 bases and J shed 1 base, with 8 bases lying between them. The CDR3 region has the DNA TGTGCCAGCAGCGAAACACCGAACACTGAAGCTTTCTTT. Protein product: CASSETPNTEAFF.

The chain recombines TRBV28 with TRBJ2-7, with D possibly matching TRBD1 (6 bases). The CDR3 covers 12 residues. Trimming stripped 4 bases from V and 4 bases from J, with 8 bases between. Germline-derived CDR1 and CDR2 are MDHEN and SYDVKM. CDR3: CASSWQGYEQYF. As DNA, the CDR3 is TGTGCCAGCAGTTGGCAGGGGTACGAGCAGTACTTC. The whole variable domain, filled in from reference TRBV28 and TRBJ2-7, reads DVKVTQSSRYLVKRTGEKVFLECVQDMDHENMFWYRQDPGLGLRLIYFSYDVKMKEKGDIPEGYSVSREKKERFSLILESASTNQTSMYLCASSWQGYEQYFGPGTRLTVT.

The chain is built from TRBV5-1 and TRBJ2-2; TRBD2 matches at 10 bases. There are 16 residues in the CDR3. J was trimmed by 3 bases and V by 2 bases; bases with no gene match: 4. The V gene's germline CDR1 is SGHRS and CDR2 YFSETQ. Written as DNA, the CDR3 is TGCGCCAGCAGCTTTCTAGCGGGAGAGGACACCGGGGAGCTGTTTTTT. This sequence encodes CASSFLAGEDTGELFF.